The present T cell receptor beta chain was sequenced within a study of human T cells and chemical hapten exposure. Study information: 0.01% DPC was applied to the upper back in patch tests, which were read at 6 days. General study points: Patch test score was positively correlated with the counts of PT1 expanded TCRs.

This sample's time point: patch test 1, 2 weeks after DPC sensitization. The treatment here: therapeutic diphenylcyclopropenone sensitization with weekly scalp DPC. The authors extracted total RNA from unfractionated whole blood. Germline CDR1 reads SGHRS; CDR2 reads YFSETQ. V was shortened by 1 base and J by 2 bases, with 7 bases between the two germline ends. The CDR3 has 13 residues. TCRdb itself ran the RACE reads through MiXCR, one entry per CDR3 protein. The sample carries 370,000 or so distinct CDR3 sequences, approximately 5% recorded once. This clonotype showed up many times. Its target is not known.

The genes are TRBV5-1 and TRBJ2-7, with D possibly being TRBD2 (5 bases). The receptor comes from a woman between 50 and 59 years old with alopecia areata. Some clones in this sample may be carry-over from other donors' samples. Sequencing used whole blood, obtained in connection with sensitization to the hapten diphenylcyclopropenone (DPC). This chain's CDR3 is CASSLTGTYEQYF. In nucleotides, the CDR3 is TGCGCCAGCAGCTTGACCGGGACCTACGAGCAGTACTTC.